Presented here are 8 T cell receptor beta chains from one specimen sequenced in a study of cytomegalovirus exposure and HLA in healthy donors. 13 Jbeta primers and 60 Vbeta primers were used for the PCR. TCRdb keeps only in-frame clones here, not all; method: immunoSEQ multiplex PCR. The data contain 170,000 or so clones, around three quarters of them singletons. What was sequenced was PBMCs. These receptors were obtained from a woman in her forties or fifties in good health and CMV-seropositive.

V usage is TRBV2 and J usage is TRBJ1-1; 8 bases are shared with TRBD1. The CDR3 length is 14 residues. Germline CDR1 and CDR2: SNHLY and FYNNEI. The V gene end was trimmed by 5 bases and the J gene end by 5 bases; junction bases not matched to a gene: 7. This CDR3 reads CASSWTGRGTEAFF. The CDR3 region has the DNA TGTGCCAGCAGTTGGACAGGGCGAGGTACTGAAGCTTTCTTT. The full variable domain, its missing parts supplied by reference TRBV2 and TRBJ1-1, is EPEVTQTPSHQVTQMGQEVILRCVPISNHLYFYWYRQILGQKVEFLVSFYNNEISEKSEIFDDQFSVERPDGSNFTLKIRSTKLEDSAMYFCASSWTGRGTEAFFGQGTRLTVV.

The chain couples TRBV29-1 to TRBJ2-7; TRBD2 aligns across 7 bases. The trim removed 3 bases at V and 2 bases at J, leaving 13 bases unmatched. The CDR3 contains 16 residues. Germline lookup yields CDR1 SQVTM and CDR2 ANQGSEA. The DNA for the CDR3 is TGCAGCGTTGAGTGGCAACCGGGACTAAGGACCTACGAGCAGTACTTC. It translates to CSVEWQPGLRTYEQYF.

This chain uses TRBV9 with TRBJ2-1, with TRBD2 as a possible D gene (6 bases). Germline V gives CDR1 SGDLS, CDR2 YYNGEE. With 5 bases removed from V and 8 bases from J, the gap between germline ends came to 17 bases. The CDR3 has 14 residues. The CDR3 DNA follows: TGTGCCAGCAGTTTCGGGGGTTGGGTTGATGAGCAGTTCTTC. Amino acids: CASSFGGWVDEQFF.

The chain couples TRBV11-2 to TRBJ2-5; D may be TRBD2 (5 bases). The V gene's germline CDR1 is SGHAT and CDR2 FQNNGV. The CDR3 contains 14 residues. The ends were cut back, 5 bases at V and 1 base at J, with 11 bases in the middle. CDR3 DNA sequence: TGTGCCAGCAGCCTACGGACTCGCCAAGAGACCCAGTACTTC. Translating gives CASSLRTRQETQYF.

This chain connects TRBV28 to TRBJ2-1; maybe TRBD1 (8 bases). Germline V gene lookup returns CDR1 MDHEN and CDR2 SYDVKM. Trimming stripped 7 bases from V and 7 bases from J, with 11 bases between. This CDR3 comprises 12 residues. CDR3: CASTQGGNEQFF. CDR3 sequence (DNA): TGTGCCAGCACACAGGGGGGGAATGAGCAGTTCTTC.

The rearrangement joins TRBV6-1 to TRBJ1-2; 7 nucleotides line up with TRBD1. J was trimmed by 2 bases and V by 11 bases; bases with no gene match: 14. CDR3 length equals 15 residues. Germline lookup yields CDR1 MNHNS and CDR2 SASEGT. CDR3 coding DNA: TGTGCCGGGGAGGCCGGACAGGCGGGGAACTATGGCTACACCTTC. Protein product: CAGEAGQAGNYGYTF.

The V and J genes are TRBV7-7 and TRBJ1-5; tentative D call: TRBD1 (6 bases). Germline CDR1 is SSHAT and CDR2 is FNYEAQ (reference sequence). This CDR3 contains 17 residues. Written as DNA, the CDR3 is TGTGCTAGCGCTCGCGGGCTGGGGGGGGCTAACAATCAGCCCCAGCATTTT. Its protein product is CASARGLGGANNQPQHF.

This chain links TRBV7-2 with TRBJ1-2; TRBD1 is a possible D gene (6 bases). From germline, CDR1 is SGHTA and CDR2 FQGNSA. Trimming took off 2 bases at V and 6 bases at J, with 13 bases between the two ends. CDR3 length equals 14 residues. In nucleotides, the CDR3 is TGTGCCAGCAGCTTAATAGCAGGGGAACATGGCTACACCTTC. It specifies CASSLIAGEHGYTF.